A single T cell receptor beta chain is shown here with its context. The sample holds a few counts of this clonotype. It has no known antigen specificity. Base qualities are not provided; no much larger clone lies one nucleotide away. Library preparation was by 5' RACE. Sequencing used an Illumina HiSeq 2500. A second PCR of roughly 6 to 12 cycles was performed with a sample-barcoded 5' primer and a J-beta primer mix. A unique molecular identifier was introduced onto each TCR beta cDNA molecule by a template-switch 5' adaptor carrying 12 random nucleotides. At least 2.5 million CDR3-containing paired-end reads were obtained from each sample. First-strand cDNA synthesis was performed from all RNA using the Mint cDNA synthesis kit, with priming by a TRBC-specific oligonucleotide. Following uracil-DNA glycosylase treatment, a first 18-cycle PCR with universal primers M1SS and BC2_uni_R was performed on all cDNA. In the authors' own workflow: Normalization of each sample was performed by random selection of 1 million high-quality reads, each carrying a distinct molecular identifier. Reads sharing molecular identifiers were discarded rather than binned into consensus sequences. CDR3 identification, clonotype clustering and error correction used MiTCR with a Q25 quality threshold and the strictest error-elimination algorithm. A nonparametric unseen species model using Euler transformation provided a lower-bound estimate of total TCR beta diversity. TCRdb reanalyzed the raw reads on its own, using fastp at Q25 for trimming and MiXCR for clone calling, and kept in-frame beta chains. Entries that share a CDR3 protein sequence are merged under the most common genes and DNA. These V and J calls originate from TCRdb's pipeline instead of the authors' own analysis. Across this sample there are around 1.7 million distinct CDR3 sequences, with over 25% seen only once. The ten largest make up 7.7% of the sample.

The cysteine opens and the phenylalanine closes a CDR3 of 15 amino acids. Of all the DNA, just the CDR3 is kept, 45 bases in frame from base 1. V is trimmed back by 2 bases and J by 6 bases, and the junction contains 10 bases that no gene match accounts for. In the germline V gene (reference sequence), CDR1 corresponds to DFQATT and CDR2 to SNEGSKA. The data were obtained in a study of blood T cells in healthy people across ages (dated by TCRdb to 2015 to 2017). With respect to the entire study: In model experiments, template switching captured roughly one uniquely barcoded TCR beta cDNA molecule for every two T cells. The study measured age-related changes in TCR beta repertoire diversity using deep sequencing normalized with unique cDNA molecular identifiers. Donors were grouped into four age groups: young (average approximately 15 years), middle-aged (about 40), aged (over 55) and long-lived (around 80). To avoid experimental bias, donors of different ages were randomly spread across the sequencing lanes. Using the same blood draw, the study looked at two additional independent replicas of 1 million unique cDNA reads for two donors, one aged 18 to 30 and the other aged 80 or older.

The roughly 42 donors, aged roughly 6 to 100 years, were systemically healthy Caucasian individuals from Russia. Each donor gave ten milliliters of peripheral blood, collected into EDTA-treated Vacutainer tubes. Ficoll-Paque density-gradient centrifugation was used to isolate PBMCs, with at least 7 million obtained per sample. Trizol reagent was used to extract total RNA from the PBMCs, yielding at least 6 micrograms per sample. The percentages of naive CD45RAhigh/CD27high T cells were determined by flow cytometry on a PBMC aliquot from every donor. Results the study describes overall, beyond this receptor: A strong correlation was found between observed TCR beta diversity and the percentage of naive T cells measured by flow cytometry. Compared with the aged group, the long-lived group had more naive CD4+ T cells, fewer expanded clones and increased TCR diversity, a pattern suggesting age selection. As age increased, observed TCR beta diversity per million T cells dropped in a roughly linear way, and a significant reduction was already evident by age around 41. Because donor CMV infection status was unknown, age-related changes in expanded clonotypes were potentially confounded. Total diversity estimates from one million sequenced T cells were considered lower bounds and underestimates. Conclusive comparison of naive and antigen-experienced compartments was prevented by the profiling of bulk unsorted PBMCs.

The chain is encoded by TRBV20-1 joined to TRBJ2-7; TRBD1 fits 10 bases in the junction. This sequence originates from a woman aged 25 to 45 in good health. Sequencing used blood. The nucleotide sequence is given as TGCAGTGCTAGAACCGACAGGGGGCCCACTTTCGAGCAGTACTTC. It codes for CSARTDRGPTFEQYF.